This TCR beta chain stems from a study of cytomegalovirus exposure and HLA in healthy donors. Findings of the study overall: A missense variant in DCLRE1C was later tied to TCR beta V- and J-gene trimming. A previous analysis found most TCR beta V segments productive roughly 87% or roughly 30% of the time. Most TCR sequences were rare, but some public TCRs occurred in many donors.

Germline CDR1 MGHRA, CDR2 YSYEKL. Losses at the gene ends were 2 bases for V and 4 bases for J; bases not matched to a gene: 14. The CDR3 contains 19 residues. CMV serostatus data were not documented for this donor. Remarks on this clone: Its antigen is unknown.

The PCR made use of 60 Vbeta and 13 Jbeta primers. Clones were read by immunoSEQ multiplex PCR, and TCRdb kept only the in-frame ones, dropping some. In the table there are about 230,000 clones, around 85% of which are singletons. What was sequenced was PBMCs. This TCR derives from a human donor in good health. The V gene is TRBV4-1, the J gene TRBJ2-5, with 12 bases aligning to TRBD2. The CDR3 spells CASSQTILKPGLAGETQYF. DNA of the CDR3: TGCGCCAGCAGCCAAACGATACTCAAACCGGGACTAGCGGGAGAGACCCAGTACTTC.